Listed below are T cell receptor beta chains from one sample, sequenced in a study of persistence of HIV-infected CD4 T cells. The antigens these receptors bind are not known. The data were produced by immunoSEQ multiplex PCR, yet TCRdb's version contains in-frame clones alone and is incomplete. The table shows some 13,000 clones, with roughly 66% occurring only once. This specimen consisted of CD4+ T cells sorted from PBMCs after roughly 19-hour stimulation, obtained from a patient who received antiretroviral therapy. Receptor source: an adult man with HIV who was CMV-seropositive. Each CDR3 is given with its conserved first and last residue. The D gene is left open where the match is weak. A row's size may be missing; if present it is once, few, many or a size class.

clone_size	v_call	d_call	j_call	cdr3_nt	cdr3_aa
-	TRBV29-1	TRBD2	TRBJ2-3	TGCAGCGTTGAAGGGACTAGCGGGAGGGATACGCAGTATTTT	CSVEGTSGRDTQYF
-	TRBV30	-	TRBJ1-4	TGTGCCTGGAGTGTAAAGCAAGCGGGAAGTGGGGAAAAACTGTTTTTT	CAWSVKQAGSGEKLFF
-	TRBV5-4	TRBD1	TRBJ1-3	TGTGCCAGCAGCTCACTGGACAGGGTGAACACCATATATTTT	CASSSLDRVNTIYF
-	TRBV5-1	-	TRBJ1-5	TGCGCCAGCAGCTTGGAGGGGGGTCGGCAGCCCCAGCATTTT	CASSLEGGRQPQHF
-	TRBV5-8	-	TRBJ1-5	TGTGCCAGCAGCCCCGGGGAGGCTACGCGGGATCAGCCCCAGCATTTT	CASSPGEATRDQPQHF
-	TRBV19	TRBD1	TRBJ1-5	TGTGCCAGTAGTATCCCAGGGGGCAGCAATCAGCCCCAGCATTTT	CASSIPGGSNQPQHF
-	TRBV10-3	-	TRBJ2-7	TGTGCCATCAGTGAGGGGGTTGGTTTCGAGCAGTACTTC	CAISEGVGFEQYF
-	TRBV2	-	TRBJ1-1	TGTGCCACCCTAGGGGACACTGAAGCTTTCTTT	CATLGDTEAFF
-	TRBV7-9	-	TRBJ1-2	TGTGCCAGCAGCTCAGAGGGAAACTATGGCTACACCTTC	CASSSEGNYGYTF
-	TRBV12-3/TRBV12-4	-	TRBJ1-3	TGTGCCAGCAGTTTGTCTGGAAACACCATATATTTT	CASSLSGNTIYF
few	TRBV10-3	TRBD1	TRBJ1-1	TGTGCCATCACCCAGGACAGGGACACTGAAGCTTTCTTT	CAITQDRDTEAFF
few	TRBV6-2/TRBV6-3	-	TRBJ2-4	TGTGCCAGCAGTGCCCGAAAGGGGTTCTCTGGGGTTCAGTACTTC	CASSARKGFSGVQYF
-	TRBV6-2/TRBV6-3	TRBD2	TRBJ2-5	TGTGCCAGCAGTTGGACTAGCGGGTGGGCGGAGAGGTACCAAGAGACCCAGTACTTC	CASSWTSGWAERYQETQYF
few	TRBV5-1	TRBD2	TRBJ2-4	TGCGCCAGCAGCGAGGGCCGGGGGGGAAACATTCAGTACTTC	CASSEGRGGNIQYF
-	TRBV30	TRBD1	TRBJ1-1	TGTGCCTGGAACCGACAGGGCGGACAGAGAGCTTTCTTT	CAWNRQGGQRAFF
-	TRBV27	-	TRBJ2-1	TGTGCCAGCAGTTCCTCAACCGGCCTCCCACGCGATGAGCAGTTCTTC	CASSSSTGLPRDEQFF
-	TRBV20-1	TRBD1	TRBJ2-1	TGCAGTGCTAGTAAAGCAGGACAGGGGGTATGGAATGAGCAGTTCTTC	CSASKAGQGVWNEQFF
-	TRBV29-1	TRBD1	TRBJ1-2	TGCAGCGTGCGAGACAGGGATGGAGCCCGGTCGGGTGGCTACACCTTC	CSVRDRDGARSGGYTF
-	TRBV5-1	TRBD1	TRBJ2-1	TGCGCCAGCAGCTTATCCGGGACAGAACGTTATATCCATGAGCAGTTCTTC	CASSLSGTERYIHEQFF
-	TRBV29-1	TRBD2	TRBJ2-1	TGCAGCGGTTCTAGCGGGAGTTACCACAATGAGCAGTTCTTC	CSGSSGSYHNEQFF
medium-sized	TRBV10-3	-	TRBJ1-3	TGTGCCATCAGTGAGCCCCGGACAGCTACTGGAAACACCATATATTTT	CAISEPRTATGNTIYF
-	TRBV18	TRBD2	TRBJ2-1	TGTGCCAGCTCACCGCCTAGCGGGAGGGCCTACAATGAGCAGTTCTTC	CASSPPSGRAYNEQFF
-	TRBV18	-	TRBJ2-3	TGTGCCAGCTCACCACGGATTACAGATACGCAGTATTTT	CASSPRITDTQYF
-	TRBV5-1	-	TRBJ1-1	TGCGCCAGCAGCCTGAACAGGGACACTGAAGCTTTCTTT	CASSLNRDTEAFF
-	TRBV18	-	TRBJ1-2	TGTGCCAGCTCAGAGGGCTCCTATGGCTACACCTTC	CASSEGSYGYTF
few	TRBV7-2	-	TRBJ1-1	TGTGCCAGCAGCTTAGCGATATTTGGGGACCTCGACACTGAAGCTTTCTTT	CASSLAIFGDLDTEAFF
medium-sized	TRBV7-8	-	TRBJ2-1	TGTGCCAGCAGCTGGAGAGCTCCAATTAACAATGAGCAGTTCTTC	CASSWRAPINNEQFF
-	TRBV19	TRBD2	TRBJ2-3	TGTGCCAGTAGTCTCGGGACTAGCGGGAGTCGAAAGGATACGCAGTATTTT	CASSLGTSGSRKDTQYF
-	TRBV7-9	-	TRBJ1-5	TGTGCCAGCAGCTATTCGGGACTGAGCAATCAGCCCCAGCATTTT	CASSYSGLSNQPQHF
few	TRBV3-1/TRBV3-2	-	TRBJ2-5	TGTGCCAGCAGCCAAGTTCCGCAAGAGACCCAGTACTTC	CASSQVPQETQYF
-	TRBV4-2	TRBD2	TRBJ2-2	TGTGCCAGCAGTCCCGGACTAGCCCGCGTGAACACCGGGGAGCTGTTTTTT	CASSPGLARVNTGELFF
-	TRBV29-1	-	TRBJ2-6	TGCAGCGTGGGGGACGGCTACTCTGGGGCCAACGTCCTGACTTTC	CSVGDGYSGANVLTF
few	TRBV6-5	TRBD1	TRBJ1-5	TGTGCCAGCAGTCCCGGGACAGCCAACAATCAGCCCCAGCATTTT	CASSPGTANNQPQHF
-	TRBV5-4	TRBD2	TRBJ2-1	TGTGCCAGCAGCTTGTCGGGACTAGCGTACAATGAGCAGTTCTTC	CASSLSGLAYNEQFF
-	TRBV27	TRBD1	TRBJ1-2	TGTGCCAGCAGGGTAACAGGGGCGATCCCGGGCTACACCTTC	CASRVTGAIPGYTF
large	TRBV4-1	TRBD1	TRBJ2-7	TGCGCCAGCAGCCACCAGATAGGACAGGGGTCCTACGAGCAGTACTTC	CASSHQIGQGSYEQYF
-	TRBV6-5	-	TRBJ1-6	TGTGCCAGCAGTATGGGGAGGGGTTCACCCCTCCACTTT	CASSMGRGSPLHF
-	TRBV28	-	TRBJ2-1	TGTGCCAGCAGTCTAGGGGGGAGTGGAAAAAATGAGCAGTTCTTC	CASSLGGSGKNEQFF
-	TRBV6-6	-	TRBJ2-1	TGTGCCAGCTCGGGAGCATTGTACAATGAGCAGTTCTTC	CASSGALYNEQFF
-	TRBV28	TRBD2	TRBJ2-3	TGTGCCAGCAGTTTACCAGCGGGGGGAATGGATACGCAGTATTTT	CASSLPAGGMDTQYF
medium-sized	TRBV5-1	-	TRBJ1-2	TGCGCCAGCAGCTTTGGGGACCAAATTGGATATGGCTACACCTTC	CASSFGDQIGYGYTF
-	TRBV29-1	TRBD1	TRBJ1-2	TGCAGCGCAAGGGGACAGGGGGTCTTAAGCTACACCTTC	CSARGQGVLSYTF
-	TRBV27	-	TRBJ1-2	TGTGCCAGCAGTTTATTCACCGGGAACAGAAACTATGGCTACACCTTC	CASSLFTGNRNYGYTF
-	TRBV7-9	-	TRBJ1-4	TGTGCCAGCAGCTTAGAATTTCAGGGGACTAATGAAAAACTGTTTTTT	CASSLEFQGTNEKLFF
-	TRBV4-3	-	TRBJ2-3	TGCGCCAGCAGCCAAGAGCGAGCGGACACAGATACGCAGTATTTT	CASSQERADTDTQYF